This entry concerns a single TCR beta chain. In germline, CDR1 is SGDLS, CDR2 YYNGEE. This CDR3 is 15 amino acids long. V lost 2 bases, J lost 7 bases, and 13 bases lay in between. This sample is drawn from a study of shared clonotypes between healthy human individuals. The repertoire was sequenced with immunoSEQ multiplex PCR; TCRdb's copy has only in-frame clones and lacks some. The sample lists some 2,100,000 clones, 90% to 97% occurring once. The source is a young man in good health. This chain joins TRBV9 and TRBJ2-6; D not certain. Sequenced input: naive CD4+ T cells sorted from blood. Regarding subset: CD45RA+ positively selected. The CDR3 spells CASSVGPGGANVLTF. CDR3 DNA sequence: TGTGCCAGCAGCGTCGGGCCTGGCGGCGCCAACGTCCTGACTTTC.